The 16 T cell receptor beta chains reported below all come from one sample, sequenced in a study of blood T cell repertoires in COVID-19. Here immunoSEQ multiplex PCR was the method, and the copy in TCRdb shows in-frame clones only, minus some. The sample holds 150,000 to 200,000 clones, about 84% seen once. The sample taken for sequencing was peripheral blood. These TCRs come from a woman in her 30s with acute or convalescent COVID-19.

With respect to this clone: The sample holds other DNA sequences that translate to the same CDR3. The CDR3 sequence: CASSLAGSSGANVLTF. For the CDR3, the DNA is TGTGCCAGCAGCCTCGCGGGGTCCTCTGGGGCCAACGTCCTGACTTTC. The V call is TRBV7-2, the J call TRBJ2-6, with a tentative D call TRBD2 (6 bases). CDR3 length: 16 amino acids. Germline CDR1 and CDR2: SGHTA and FQGNSA. V lost 5 bases and J lost 0, with 11 bases in between.

This chain's CDR3 is CSASYGRGGETQYF. The CDR3 coding sequence is TGCAGTGCTAGTTACGGGAGGGGCGGAGAGACCCAGTACTTC. The V gene is TRBV20-1, the J gene TRBJ2-5, with 8 bases aligning to TRBD2. The CDR3 covers 14 residues. CDR1 is DFQATT and CDR2 is SNEGSKA in the germline V gene (reference sequence). With 3 bases clipped from V and 4 bases from J, the junction kept 7 bases outside the gene matches.

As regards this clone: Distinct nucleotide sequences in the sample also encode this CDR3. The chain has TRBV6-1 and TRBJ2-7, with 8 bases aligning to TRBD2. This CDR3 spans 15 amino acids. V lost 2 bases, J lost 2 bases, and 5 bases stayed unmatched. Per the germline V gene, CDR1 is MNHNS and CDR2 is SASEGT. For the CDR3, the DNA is TGTGCCAGCAGTGAAAGGCTAGCGGGCGCCTACGAGCAGTACTTC. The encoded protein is CASSERLAGAYEQYF.

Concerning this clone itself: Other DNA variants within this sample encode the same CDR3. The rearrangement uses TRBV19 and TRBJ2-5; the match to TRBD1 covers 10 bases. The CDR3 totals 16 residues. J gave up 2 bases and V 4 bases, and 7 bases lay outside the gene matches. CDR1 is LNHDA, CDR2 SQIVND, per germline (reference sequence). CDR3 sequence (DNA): TGTGCCAGTAGTACCTCCGGGACAGGGGTACAAGAGACCCAGTACTTC. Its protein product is CASSTSGTGVQETQYF.

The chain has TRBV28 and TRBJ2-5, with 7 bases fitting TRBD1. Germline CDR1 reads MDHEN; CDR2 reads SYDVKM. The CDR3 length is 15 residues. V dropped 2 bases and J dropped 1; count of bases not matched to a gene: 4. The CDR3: CASSLIGGGQETQYF. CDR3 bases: TGTGCCAGCAGTTTAATAGGGGGCGGCCAAGAGACCCAGTACTTC.

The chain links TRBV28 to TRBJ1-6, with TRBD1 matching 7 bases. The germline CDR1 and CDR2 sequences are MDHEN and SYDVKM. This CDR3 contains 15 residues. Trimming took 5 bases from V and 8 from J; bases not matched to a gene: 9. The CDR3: CASSPEGAHHSPLHF. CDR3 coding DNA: TGTGCCAGCAGTCCAGAGGGGGCGCATCATTCACCCCTCCACTTT.

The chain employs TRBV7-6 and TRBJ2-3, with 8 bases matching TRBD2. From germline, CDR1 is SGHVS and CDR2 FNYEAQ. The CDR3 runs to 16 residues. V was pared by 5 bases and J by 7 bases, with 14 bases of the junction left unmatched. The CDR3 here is CASSRTFRGGTNTQYF. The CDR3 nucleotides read TGTGCCAGCAGCCGTACTTTTCGGGGGGGGACAAATACGCAGTATTTT.

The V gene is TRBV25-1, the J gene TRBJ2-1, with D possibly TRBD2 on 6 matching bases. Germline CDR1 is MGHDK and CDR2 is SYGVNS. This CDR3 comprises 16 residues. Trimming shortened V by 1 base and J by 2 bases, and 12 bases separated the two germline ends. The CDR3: CASSEFGPSAYNEQFF. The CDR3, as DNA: TGTGCCAGCAGTGAATTCGGGCCTAGCGCCTACAATGAGCAGTTCTTC.

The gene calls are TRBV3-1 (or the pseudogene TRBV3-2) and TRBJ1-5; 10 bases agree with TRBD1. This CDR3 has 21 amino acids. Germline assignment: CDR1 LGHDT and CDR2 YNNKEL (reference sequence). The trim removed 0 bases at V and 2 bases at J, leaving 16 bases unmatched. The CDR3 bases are TGTGCCAGCAGCCAAGATAAAAGTTCGGACAGGGGGAAGTTTGGCAATCAGCCCCAGCATTTT. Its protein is CASSQDKSSDRGKFGNQPQHF.

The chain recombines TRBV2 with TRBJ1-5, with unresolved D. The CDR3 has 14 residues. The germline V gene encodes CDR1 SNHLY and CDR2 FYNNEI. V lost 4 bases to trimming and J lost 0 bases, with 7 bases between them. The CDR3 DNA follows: TGTGCCAGCAGTGGAGGGTTTAGCAATCAGCCCCAGCATTTT. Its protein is CASSGGFSNQPQHF.

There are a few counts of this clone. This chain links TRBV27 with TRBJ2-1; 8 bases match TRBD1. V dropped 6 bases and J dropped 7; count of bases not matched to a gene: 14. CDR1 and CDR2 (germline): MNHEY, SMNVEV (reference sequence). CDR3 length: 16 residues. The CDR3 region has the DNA TGTGCCAGCAGCGTGGGTCAGGGGGCCTTGGAAAATGAGCAGTTCTTC. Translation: CASSVGQGALENEQFF.

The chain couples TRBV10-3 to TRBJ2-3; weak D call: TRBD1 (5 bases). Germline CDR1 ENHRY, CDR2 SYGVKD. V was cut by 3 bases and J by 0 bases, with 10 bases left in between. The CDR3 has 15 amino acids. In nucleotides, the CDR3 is TGTGCCATCAGTGAATGGGGCACAAGCACAGATACGCAGTATTTT. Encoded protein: CAISEWGTSTDTQYF.

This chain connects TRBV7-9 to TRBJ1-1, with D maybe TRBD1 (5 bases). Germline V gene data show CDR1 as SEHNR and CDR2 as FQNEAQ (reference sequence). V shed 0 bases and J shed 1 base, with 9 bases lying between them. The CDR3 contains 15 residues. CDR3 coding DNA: TGTGCCAGCAGCTTAGCGGGGCCGTCGAACACTGAAGCTTTCTTT. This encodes CASSLAGPSNTEAFF.

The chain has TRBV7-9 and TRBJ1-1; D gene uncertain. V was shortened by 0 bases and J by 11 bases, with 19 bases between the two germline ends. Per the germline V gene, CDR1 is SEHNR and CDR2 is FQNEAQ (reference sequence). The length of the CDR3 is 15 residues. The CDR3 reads CASSLAARAVPLAFF. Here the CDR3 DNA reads TGTGCCAGCAGCTTAGCGGCGAGGGCAGTCCCTTTGGCTTTCTTT.

The CDR3 nucleotides read TGTGCCAGCAACCCCGACGGGAGGTTCCAAGAGACCCAGTACTTC. Its protein is CASNPDGRFQETQYF. The V and J genes are TRBV28 and TRBJ2-5; 7 bases map to TRBD2. This CDR3 has 15 amino acids. Germline CDR1 is MDHEN and CDR2 is SYDVKM. With V trimmed by 7 bases and J by 1 base, 9 bases remained unmatched.

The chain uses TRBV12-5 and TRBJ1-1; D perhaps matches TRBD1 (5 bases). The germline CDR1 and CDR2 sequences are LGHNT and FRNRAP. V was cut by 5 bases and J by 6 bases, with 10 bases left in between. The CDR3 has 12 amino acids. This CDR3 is CASGQGFAEAFF. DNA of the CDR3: TGTGCTAGTGGTCAGGGTTTCGCTGAAGCTTTCTTT.